The T cell receptor beta chain described here comes from a study of molecular identifiers for immune sequencing clone quantification. Study outcomes and limitations: One cell's worth of spiked Jurkat TCR RNA was reportedly detectable among 1 million or so naive cells. In cases of identical TCR molecules sharing a barcode, highly expanded clone sizes could be underestimated. Clones carrying above 20 RNA copies accounted for over 99% of effector molecules, under 1% in naive cells.

Concerning this clonotype: What it binds is unknown.

Generation of bulk TCR libraries relied on previously described methods and listed TCR primers. TCRdb re-called the PCR reads through MiXCR, storing one row per CDR3 protein. The data contain about half a million distinct CDR3 sequences, around a fifth of them singletons. Per germline, CDR1 KGHDR and CDR2 SFDVKD. This CDR3 comprises 15 residues. Trimming cost V 4 bases and J 6 bases; bases outside gene matches: 5. The chain employs TRBV24-1 and TRBJ2-1; TRBD2 matches at 10 bases. The clonotype originates from a human donor in good health. Some libraries in this study had Jurkat cell RNA spiked in. Sequenced sample: naive CD8+ T cells from blood, with Jurkat cell RNA spiked in. Subset given: FACS-sorted CD8+CD4-CCR7+CD45RA+ naive T cells. CDR3: CATSDSSGSFNEQFF. CDR3 bases: TGTGCCACCAGTGACTCTAGCGGGAGTTTCAATGAGCAGTTCTTC.